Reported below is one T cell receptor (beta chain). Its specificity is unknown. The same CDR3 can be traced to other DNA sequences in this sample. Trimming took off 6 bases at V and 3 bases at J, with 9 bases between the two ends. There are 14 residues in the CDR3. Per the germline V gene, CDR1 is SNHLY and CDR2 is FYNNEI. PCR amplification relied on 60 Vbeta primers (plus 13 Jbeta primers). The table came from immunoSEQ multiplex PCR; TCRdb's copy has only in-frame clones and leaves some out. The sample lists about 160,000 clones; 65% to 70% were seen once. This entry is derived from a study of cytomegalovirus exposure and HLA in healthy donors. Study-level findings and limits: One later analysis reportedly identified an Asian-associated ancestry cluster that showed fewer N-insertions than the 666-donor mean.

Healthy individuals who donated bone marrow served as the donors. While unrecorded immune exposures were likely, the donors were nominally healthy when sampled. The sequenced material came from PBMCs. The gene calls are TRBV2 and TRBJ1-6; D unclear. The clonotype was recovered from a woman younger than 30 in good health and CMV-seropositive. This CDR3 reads CASSIELYNSPLHF. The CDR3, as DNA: TGTGCCAGCAGCATCGAGCTCTATAATTCACCCCTCCACTTT.